This TCR beta chain was obtained from a study of regulatory T cells in long-lasting Graves disease. Overall study findings and caveats: Thyroid tissue was not sampled; only peripheral blood was. Persistent patients had a count of shared public clonotypes (approximately 3,000) that exceeded that of new patients (about 970). Favored usage of TRBV28, TRBJ1-2 and TRBJ2-5 was recorded in persistent disease.

From PBMCs, RNA was extracted and then used to make the TCR library. Staff took roughly 9.1 milliliters of peripheral blood and put it into EDTA tubes. TCRdb analysed the reads with MiXCR anew, one entry per CDR3 protein. Here the sample spans around 1,100 distinct CDR3 sequences, over 70% being singletons. V lost 4 bases and J lost 0; bases outside the gene matches: 3. The CDR3 contains 15 residues. Per the germline V gene, CDR1 is GTSNPN and CDR2 is SVGIG (reference sequence). The count of this clonotype is one. What it binds is unknown. The chain is built from TRBV30 and TRBJ2-1; 10 bases are a match to TRBD2. Sequenced material: peripheral blood mononuclear cells (PBMCs), taken with antithyroid drug treatment, in newly diagnosed or persistent Graves disease (not recorded which). This clonotype was sampled from a woman aged 30 to 39 with Graves disease. CDR3 DNA: TGTGCCTGGAACATAGCGGGAGGCTCCTACAATGAGCAGTTCTTC. Translating gives CAWNIAGGSYNEQFF.